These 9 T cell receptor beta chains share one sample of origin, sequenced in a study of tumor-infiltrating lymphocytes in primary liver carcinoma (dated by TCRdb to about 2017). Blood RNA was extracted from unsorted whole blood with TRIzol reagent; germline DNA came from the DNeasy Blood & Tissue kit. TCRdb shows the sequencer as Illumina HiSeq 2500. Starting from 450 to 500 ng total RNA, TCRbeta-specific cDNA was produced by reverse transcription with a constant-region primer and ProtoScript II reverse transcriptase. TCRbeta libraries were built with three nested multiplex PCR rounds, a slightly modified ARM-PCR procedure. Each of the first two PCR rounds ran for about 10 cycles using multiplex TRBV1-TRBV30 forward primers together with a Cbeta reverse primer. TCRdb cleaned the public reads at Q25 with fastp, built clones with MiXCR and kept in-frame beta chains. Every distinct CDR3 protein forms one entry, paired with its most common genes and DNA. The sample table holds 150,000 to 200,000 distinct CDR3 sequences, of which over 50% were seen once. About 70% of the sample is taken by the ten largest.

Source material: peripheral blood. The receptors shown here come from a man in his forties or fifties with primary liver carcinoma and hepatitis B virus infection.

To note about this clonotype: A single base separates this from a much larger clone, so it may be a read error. The CDR3 loop is CASNLPGLAGNTGELFF. CDR3 DNA: TGTGCCAGCAACCTACCTGGACTAGCGGGAAACACCGGGGAGCTGTTTTTT. The V gene is TRBV11-3, the J gene TRBJ2-2; 12 bases are a match to TRBD2. Germline V lookup: CDR1 SGHNT, CDR2 YENEEA. CDR3 length: 17 residues. V trimming: 7 bases; J trimming: 2 bases; junction bases outside the gene matches: 8.

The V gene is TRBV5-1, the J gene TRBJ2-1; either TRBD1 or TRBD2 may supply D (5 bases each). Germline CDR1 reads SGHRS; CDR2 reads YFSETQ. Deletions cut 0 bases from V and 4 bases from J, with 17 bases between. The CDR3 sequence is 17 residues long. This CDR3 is CASSLAPGLREYNEQFF. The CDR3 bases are TGCGCCAGCAGCTTGGCCCCAGGGTTACGGGAATACAATGAGCAGTTCTTC.

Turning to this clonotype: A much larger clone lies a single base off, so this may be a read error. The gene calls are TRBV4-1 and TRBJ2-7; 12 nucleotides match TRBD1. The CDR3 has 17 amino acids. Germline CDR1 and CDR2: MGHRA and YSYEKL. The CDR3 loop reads CASSQDPGQGADYEQCF. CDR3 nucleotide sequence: TGCGCCAGCAGCCAAGATCCGGGACAGGGGGCCGACTACGAGCAGTGCTTC.

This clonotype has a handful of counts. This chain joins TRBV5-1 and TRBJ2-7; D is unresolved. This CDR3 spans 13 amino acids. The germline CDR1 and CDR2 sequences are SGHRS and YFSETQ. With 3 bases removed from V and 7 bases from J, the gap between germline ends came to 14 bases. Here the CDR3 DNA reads TGCGCCAGCAGCTCCAATCGCCCTGGAGAGCAGTACTTC. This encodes CASSSNRPGEQYF.

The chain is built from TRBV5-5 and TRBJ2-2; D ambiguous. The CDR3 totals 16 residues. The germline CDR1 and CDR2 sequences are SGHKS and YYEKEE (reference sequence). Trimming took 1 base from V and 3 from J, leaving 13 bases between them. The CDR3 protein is CASSLTDARYTGELFF. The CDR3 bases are TGTGCCAGCAGCTTGACCGACGCGAGATACACCGGGGAGCTGTTTTTT.

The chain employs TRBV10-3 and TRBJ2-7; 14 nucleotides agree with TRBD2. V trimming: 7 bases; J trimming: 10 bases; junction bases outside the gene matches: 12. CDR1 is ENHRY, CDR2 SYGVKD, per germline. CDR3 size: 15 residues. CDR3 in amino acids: CAITPGLAGEGEQYF. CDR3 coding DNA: TGTGCCATCACCCCGGGACTAGCGGGAGAGGGAGAACAGTACTTC.

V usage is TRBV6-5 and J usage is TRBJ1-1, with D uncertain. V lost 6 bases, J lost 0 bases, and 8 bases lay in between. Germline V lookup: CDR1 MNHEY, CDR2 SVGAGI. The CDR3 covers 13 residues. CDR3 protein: CASRDKMNTEAFF. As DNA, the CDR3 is TGTGCCAGCAGGGATAAAATGAACACTGAAGCTTTCTTT.

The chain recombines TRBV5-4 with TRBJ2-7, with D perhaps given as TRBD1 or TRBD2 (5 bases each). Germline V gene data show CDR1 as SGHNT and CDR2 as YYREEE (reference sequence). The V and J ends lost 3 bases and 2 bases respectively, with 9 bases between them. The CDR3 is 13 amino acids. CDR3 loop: CASSWDAAYEQYF. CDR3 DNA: TGTGCCAGCAGCTGGGACGCAGCCTACGAGCAGTACTTC.

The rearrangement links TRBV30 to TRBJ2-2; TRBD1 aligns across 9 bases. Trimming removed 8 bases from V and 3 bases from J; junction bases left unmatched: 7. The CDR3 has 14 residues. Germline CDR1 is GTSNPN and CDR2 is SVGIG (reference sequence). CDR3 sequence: CALRQGDYTGELFF. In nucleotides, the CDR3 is TGTGCCCTTAGACAGGGGGATTACACCGGGGAGCTGTTTTTT.